In its sample, the clone carrying this T cell receptor beta chain was seen a few times. Its target is not known. Time point of the sample: newly diagnosed GD, antithyroid drugs for less than 3 months. Making the TCR library involved RNA that had been extracted from PBMCs. The germline V and J ends were trimmed by 5 bases and 9 bases, with 20 bases remaining between them. Looked up from germline, CDR1 is MDHEN and CDR2 is SYDVKM. The CDR3 is 14 residues long. This entry belongs to a study of regulatory T cells in long-lasting Graves disease. Study results and caveats: TRBV28, TRBJ1-2 and TRBJ2-5 were segments that persistent disease favored. Tissue studied was limited to peripheral blood, excluding thyroid tissue.

Library construction for TCR beta used iRepertoire HTBI primers and Arm-PCR of CDR3 regions. Each CDR3 protein gets one entry after TCRdb re-called the multiplex PCR reads with MiXCR. The table has just over 600,000 distinct CDR3 sequences, 15% to 20% seen once; the top ten hold around 19%. Another study also made use of these data, one on T cells in Graves' hyperthyroidism and ophthalmopathy.

The TCR comes from a woman aged 25 to 39 with Graves disease. The genes are TRBV28 and TRBJ2-7; no firm D call. The sample was peripheral blood mononuclear cells (PBMCs), taken at new diagnosis, from a patient treated with antithyroid drugs. CDR3 sequence: CASSPFFVAAGQYF. The DNA for the CDR3 is TGTGCCAGCAGTCCCTTTTTTGTGGCAGCTGGGCAGTACTTC.